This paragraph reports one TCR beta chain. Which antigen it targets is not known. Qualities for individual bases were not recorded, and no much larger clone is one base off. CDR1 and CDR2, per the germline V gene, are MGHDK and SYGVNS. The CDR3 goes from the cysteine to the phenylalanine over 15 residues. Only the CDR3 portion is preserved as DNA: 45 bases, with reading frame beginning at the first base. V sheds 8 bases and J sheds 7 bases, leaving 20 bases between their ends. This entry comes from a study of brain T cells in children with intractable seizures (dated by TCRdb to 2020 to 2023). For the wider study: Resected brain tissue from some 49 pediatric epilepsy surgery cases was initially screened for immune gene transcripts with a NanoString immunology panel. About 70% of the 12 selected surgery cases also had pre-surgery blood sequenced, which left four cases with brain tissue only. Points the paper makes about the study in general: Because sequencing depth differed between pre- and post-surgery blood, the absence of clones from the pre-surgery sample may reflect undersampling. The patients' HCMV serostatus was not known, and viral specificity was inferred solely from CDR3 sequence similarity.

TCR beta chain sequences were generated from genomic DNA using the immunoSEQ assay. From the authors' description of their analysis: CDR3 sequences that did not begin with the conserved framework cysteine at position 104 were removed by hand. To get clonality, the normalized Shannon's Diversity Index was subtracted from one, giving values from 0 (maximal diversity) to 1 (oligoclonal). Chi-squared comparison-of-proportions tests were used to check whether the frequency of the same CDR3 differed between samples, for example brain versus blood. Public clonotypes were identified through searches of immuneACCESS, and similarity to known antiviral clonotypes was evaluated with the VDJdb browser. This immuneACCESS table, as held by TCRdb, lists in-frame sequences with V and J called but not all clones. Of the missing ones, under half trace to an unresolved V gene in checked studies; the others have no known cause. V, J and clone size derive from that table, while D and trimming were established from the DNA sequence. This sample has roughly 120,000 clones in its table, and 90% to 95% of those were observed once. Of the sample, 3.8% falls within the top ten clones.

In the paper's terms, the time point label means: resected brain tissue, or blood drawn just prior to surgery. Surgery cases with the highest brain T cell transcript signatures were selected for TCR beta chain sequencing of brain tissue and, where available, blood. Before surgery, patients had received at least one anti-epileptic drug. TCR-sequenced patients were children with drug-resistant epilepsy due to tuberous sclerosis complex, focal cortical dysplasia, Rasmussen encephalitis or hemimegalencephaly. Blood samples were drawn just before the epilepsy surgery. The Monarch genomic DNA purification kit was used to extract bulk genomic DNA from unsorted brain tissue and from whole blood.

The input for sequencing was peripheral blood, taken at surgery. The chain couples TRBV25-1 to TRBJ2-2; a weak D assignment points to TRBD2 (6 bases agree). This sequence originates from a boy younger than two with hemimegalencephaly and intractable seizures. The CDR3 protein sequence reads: CASQEGFPGVGELFF. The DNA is TGTGCCAGCCAGGAGGGCTTTCCAGGCGTCGGGGAGCTGTTTTTT.